This TCR beta chain came from a study of blood T cell repertoires in COVID-19. This CDR3 is 17 amino acids long. V lost 1 base, J lost 7 bases, and 20 bases lay in between. Germline lookup yields CDR1 SGHKS and CDR2 YYEKEE (reference sequence). Within the 2 weeks before study entry, each person in the exposed group met a COVID-19 case. Clones were read by immunoSEQ multiplex PCR, and TCRdb kept only the in-frame ones, dropping some. The sample yields fewer than 200,000 clones, 84% seen once. This clone was seen only once. Sequences were obtained from PBMCs or T cells enriched from blood (not recorded which). This chain links TRBV5-5 with TRBJ1-4, with D possibly being TRBD1 (5 bases). This TCR derives from a woman in her 30s who had been exposed to COVID-19. The CDR3 protein is CASSLRIHQGQFEKLFF. The CDR3 region has the DNA TGTGCCAGCAGCTTGAGGATTCATCAGGGCCAGTTTGAAAAACTGTTTTTT.